The present TCR beta chain was sequenced within a study of post-analysis software for immune sequencing data (dated by TCRdb to the mid-2010s). Context from the whole study: Recorded disease courses included relapsing-remitting, secondary progressive and progressive-relapsing multiple sclerosis, with some patients lacking subtype annotation. Patient repertoires were compared against roughly 12 previously published healthy control repertoires from donors aged roughly 6 to 28 years. A subset of samples was prepared in parallel using single-end sample barcoding, then pooled and co-amplified after Illumina adapter ligation.

Libraries were made using PCR. Sequencing relied on an Illumina HiSeq 2500. Unique molecular identifiers were incorporated into TCR beta cDNA libraries to reduce PCR and sequencing biases. Every 1 to 10 million input T cells yielded 500,000 or so cDNA molecules, meaning each molecule approximated one T cell. Patient libraries were prepared and sequenced with the same protocol used for the earlier healthy control dataset. Within a given batch, samples were prepared together, multiplexed and sequenced on the same HiSeq lane. The authors' analysis ran thus. Raw barcoded reads were processed with MIGEC, and single-read molecular identifier groups were discarded before consensus assembly and CDR3 extraction. VDJtools was used for post-analysis of the clonotype tables, and diversity was normalized by down-sampling every dataset to the size of the smallest sample. To correct batch-related cross-sample contamination, repertoire overlap clustering matched CDR3 amino acid sequences but not nucleotide sequences. Clones were called with MiXCR by TCRdb after fastp trimmed the public reads at Q25, and only in-frame beta chains were retained. Identical CDR3 proteins give one entry, which carries the most common genes and DNA. The V and J calls reflect TCRdb's pipeline rather than the authors' work. This sample lists about 680,000 distinct CDR3 sequences; around 60% were detected once. Clones ranked in the top ten supply over 9% of the sample.

Overall study outcomes, separate from this receptor: The control group was slightly older than the multiple sclerosis patient group. When samples were clustered directly using the F measure, samples prepared in the same batch co-clustered strongly, which prompted a batch-effect correction. Significantly lower normalized Chao1 diversity was found in multiple sclerosis patients than in controls, suggesting substantial peripheral T-cell clonal expansion.

To demonstrate the VDJtools post-analysis software, TCR beta repertoires were profiled from the peripheral blood of about 14 young patients with multiple sclerosis. The patients with multiple sclerosis were children and adolescents between roughly 6 and 17 years of age. This clonotype appeared a few times. Its antigen remains undetermined. It has no much larger one-base neighbor in the sample; base qualities were not kept. The TCR originated in a girl aged 2-9 years with multiple sclerosis. Sequenced: blood.

The CDR3 loop reads CSVPLFRERSYGYTF. The sequence in DNA is TGCAGCGTTCCTCTTTTCCGGGAGCGTTCCTATGGCTACACCTTC. The chain employs TRBV29-1 and TRBJ1-2; the D gene cannot be named for sure. The trim is 5 bases for V and 4 bases for J, with a gap of 20 bases between the germline ends. From the cysteine up to the phenylalanine, the CDR3 has a length of 15 residues. Of all the DNA, just the CDR3 is kept, 45 bases in frame from base 1. CDR1 SQVTM and CDR2 ANQGSEA were looked up in the germline V gene.